Following are 27 T cell receptor beta chains from one sample sequenced in a study of cytomegalovirus exposure and HLA in healthy donors. PCR employed 60 Vbeta and 13 Jbeta primers. The assay was immunoSEQ multiplex PCR, and TCRdb's table has in-frame clones only and misses some. The sample records approximately 150,000 clones, more than 60% being singletons. Input material: PBMCs. These receptors all come from a man between 18 and 29 years old in good health and CMV-seropositive.

The rearrangement links TRBV27 to TRBJ1-5; 8 bases agree with TRBD1. V lost 5 bases to trimming and J lost 0 bases; unmatched junction nucleotides: 3. Germline V gene lookup returns CDR1 MNHEY and CDR2 SMNVEV (reference sequence). The CDR3 length is 15 residues. DNA of the CDR3: TGTGCCAGCAGTGCAGGGGGCTATAGCAATCAGCCCCAGCATTTT. It is translated as CASSAGGYSNQPQHF.

The V gene is TRBV19, the J gene TRBJ2-7; 9 nucleotides align to TRBD1. The CDR3 length is 15 residues. The ends lost 2 bases at V and 4 bases at J; junction bases unmatched: 6. Germline V gene data show CDR1 as LNHDA and CDR2 as SQIVND (reference sequence). CDR3 protein: CASSIPGTGPYEQYF. The CDR3 coding sequence is TGTGCCAGTAGTATACCCGGGACAGGGCCGTACGAGCAGTACTTC.

This chain links TRBV7-6 with TRBJ2-1, with TRBD2 matching over 7 bases. This CDR3 comprises 15 residues. Trimming cost V 5 bases and J 2 bases; bases outside gene matches: 6. Germline CDR1 reads SGHVS; CDR2 reads FNYEAQ. The CDR3 DNA reads TGTGCCAGCAGCCGAGACGGGACTACCTACAATGAGCAGTTCTTC. It encodes CASSRDGTTYNEQFF.

V usage is TRBV5-1 and J usage is TRBJ1-1; 7 nucleotides align to TRBD1. This CDR3 is built from 15 residues. CDR1 is SGHRS, CDR2 YFSETQ, per germline. The J segment lost 1 base and the V segment lost 4 bases, leaving 7 bases of the junction unmatched. The CDR3 DNA reads as TGCGCCAGCAGCGTCCACAGGGGCCAGAACACTGAAGCTTTCTTT. Translated: CASSVHRGQNTEAFF.

The chain joins TRBV28 to TRBJ1-5; the match to TRBD1 covers 10 bases. From germline, CDR1 is MDHEN and CDR2 SYDVKM. The CDR3 totals 16 residues. Trimming took 7 bases from V and 5 from J; bases not matched to a gene: 11. CDR3 nucleotides: TGTGCCAGCACACCTGATACCGGGACAGGGGATCAGCCCCAGCATTTT. It is translated as CASTPDTGTGDQPQHF.

V is TRBV18 and J is TRBJ2-2, with D perhaps TRBD2 (5 bases). The CDR3 contains 16 residues. V dropped 2 bases and J dropped 4 bases, with 14 bases sitting between them. Looked up from germline, CDR1 is KGHSH and CDR2 is LQKENI. The CDR3 spells CASSPGNLAATGELFF. The CDR3, as DNA: TGTGCCAGCTCACCAGGGAATCTAGCTGCCACCGGGGAGCTGTTTTTT.

The chain recombines TRBV2 with TRBJ1-5, with D possibly TRBD1 on 6 matching bases. CDR3 length: 16 amino acids. V was cut by 1 base and J by 2 bases, with 12 bases left in between. Per the germline V gene, CDR1 is SNHLY and CDR2 is FYNNEI. Here the CDR3 reads CASSEDGQIGNQPQHF. CDR3 coding DNA: TGTGCCAGCAGTGAAGACGGACAGATCGGCAATCAGCCCCAGCATTTT. Full variable domain (rest looked up from reference TRBV2 and TRBJ1-5): EPEVTQTPSHQVTQMGQEVILRCVPISNHLYFYWYRQILGQKVEFLVSFYNNEISEKSEIFDDQFSVERPDGSNFTLKIRSTKLEDSAMYFCASSEDGQIGNQPQHFGDGTRLSIL.

The chain employs TRBV7-2 and TRBJ2-7; tentatively, D is TRBD2 (5 bases). Germline CDR1 and CDR2: SGHTA and FQGNSA. CDR3 length: 13 residues. V lost 10 bases and J lost 4, with 17 bases in between. The CDR3 sequence: CATKYGVAYEQYF. The CDR3 DNA is TGTGCCACCAAGTACGGGGTAGCGTACGAGCAGTACTTC. The full variable domain, in which reference TRBV7-2 and TRBJ2-7 provide the parts outside the CDR3, is GAGVSQSPSNKVTEKGKDVELRCDPISGHTALYWYRQSLGQGLEFLIYFQGNSAPDKSGLPSDRFSAERTGGSVSTLTIQRTQQEDSAVYLCATKYGVAYEQYFGPGTRLTVT.

The J gene is TRBJ2-7, the V gene TRBV6-5; 8 bases map to TRBD2. CDR3 length: 14 amino acids. Germline trimming cut 5 bases from V and 7 bases from J; bases unmatched to any gene: 10. Germline assignment: CDR1 MNHEY and CDR2 SVGAGI. The CDR3 sequence: CASSPLAVPREQYF. For the CDR3, the DNA is TGTGCCAGCAGTCCACTAGCGGTCCCGAGGGAGCAGTACTTC.

This clone showed up just a few times. V and J are TRBV7-9 and TRBJ2-3, with TRBD2 matching 11 bases. J gave up 5 bases and V 7 bases, and 14 bases lay outside the gene matches. The CDR3 extends over 17 amino acids. Germline-derived CDR1 and CDR2 are SEHNR and FQNEAQ (reference sequence). The CDR3 loop is CASTNTQLAGVKDTQYF. CDR3 in DNA: TGTGCCAGCACCAACACCCAACTAGCGGGAGTTAAAGATACGCAGTATTTT.

This clone was counted once. The chain joins TRBV29-1 to TRBJ2-2, with TRBD2 as a possible D gene (5 bases). V was cut by 5 bases and J by 1 base, with 8 bases left in between. The CDR3 has 13 amino acids. Germline assignment: CDR1 SQVTM and CDR2 ANQGSEA. This chain's CDR3 is CSVYRENTGELFF. The CDR3 DNA reads as TGCAGCGTTTACCGGGAGAACACCGGGGAGCTGTTTTTT.

This chain joins TRBV11-3 and TRBJ2-1; no clear D. Deletions cut 5 bases from V and 9 bases from J, with 11 bases between. The CDR3 sequence is 12 residues long. Germline V CDR1 and CDR2: SGHNT, YENEEA. The CDR3 region has the DNA TGTGCCAGCAGCCGCATAACTGGTGAGCAGTTCTTC. It is translated as CASSRITGEQFF.

The chain joins TRBV7-9 to TRBJ2-2; 7 bases line up with TRBD1. CDR1 and CDR2 (germline): SEHNR, FQNEAQ (reference sequence). J lost 3 bases, V lost 6 bases, and 7 bases had no gene match. The CDR3 spans 15 residues. The CDR3 sequence: CASRRGGDHTGELFF. The CDR3 coding sequence is TGTGCCAGCAGAAGAGGGGGCGATCACACCGGGGAGCTGTTTTTT.

The V gene is TRBV6-6, the J gene TRBJ2-1, with TRBD2 matching 9 bases. Germline V gene data show CDR1 as MNHNY and CDR2 as SVGAGI (reference sequence). There are 13 residues in the CDR3. J was trimmed by 8 bases and V by 5 bases; bases with no gene match: 4. CDR3 nucleotide sequence: TGTGCCAGCAGTCTCGGGACTAGCTATGAGCAGTTCTTC. Its translation is CASSLGTSYEQFF.

This clone came up a few times. V usage is TRBV27 and J usage is TRBJ2-3, with 11 bases fitting TRBD2. In germline, CDR1 is MNHEY, CDR2 SMNVEV (reference sequence). The CDR3 consists of 18 residues. With V trimmed by 1 base and J by 0 bases, 6 bases remained unmatched. The CDR3 spells CASSLLQTSGTSTDTQYF. CDR3 bases: TGTGCCAGCAGTTTATTACAGACTAGCGGGACTAGCACAGATACGCAGTATTTT.

V gene TRBV10-2 combines with J gene TRBJ1-1; no reliable D call. Germline CDR1 reads WSHSY; CDR2 reads SAAADI. The germline V and J ends were trimmed by 4 bases and 3 bases, with 6 bases remaining between them. The CDR3 runs to 12 residues. The CDR3 bases are TGCGCCAGCAGTGGAACAGACACTGAAGCTTTCTTT. Translating gives CASSGTDTEAFF.

The chain joins TRBV29-1 to TRBJ1-5; D gene uncertain. The V end lost 5 bases, the J end lost 0 bases, and 5 bases lay between the germline ends. CDR3 length: 12 amino acids. Germline assignment: CDR1 SQVTM and CDR2 ANQGSEA. The CDR3 coding sequence is TGCAGCGTTCAGGATAGCAATCAGCCCCAGCATTTT. Encoded protein: CSVQDSNQPQHF.

The rearrangement uses TRBV29-1 and TRBJ2-1; 11 bases are shared with TRBD2. V lost 4 bases and J lost 6; bases outside the gene matches: 2. The CDR3 is made up of 13 amino acids. Looked up from germline, CDR1 is SQVTM and CDR2 is ANQGSEA. This CDR3 is CSVGLAGINEQFF. The CDR3 DNA is TGCAGCGTTGGACTAGCGGGGATCAATGAGCAGTTCTTC.

This sequence joins TRBV21-1 and TRBJ2-7; the table gives TRBD2 as D, unverified against the DNA. TRBV21-1 is noted as a pseudogene. The CDR3 sequence is 10 residues long. CDR3 DNA sequence: TGTGAGGAGGGCAGCTACGAGCAGTACTTC. The encoded protein is CEEGSYEQYF.

The chain combines TRBV6-1 with TRBJ2-3; 8 positions agree with TRBD2. The CDR3 extends over 17 amino acids. The germline V gene encodes CDR1 MNHNS and CDR2 SASEGT. V lost 2 bases and J lost 5; bases outside the gene matches: 12. The CDR3 DNA follows: TGTGCCAGCAGTGAACCAGCGGGAGCGTTCGTGGGAGATACGCAGTATTTT. This translates into CASSEPAGAFVGDTQYF.

The J gene is TRBJ2-1, the V gene TRBV11-1; 11 nucleotides align to TRBD1. V trimming: 4 bases; J trimming: 8 bases; junction bases outside the gene matches: 1. Germline V gene data show CDR1 as SGHAT and CDR2 as FQDESV (reference sequence). The CDR3 extends over 13 amino acids. The CDR3 nucleotides are TGTGCCAGCAGCTCGGACAGGGGGCATGAGCAGTTCTTC. It translates to CASSSDRGHEQFF.

The V gene is TRBV7-3, the J gene TRBJ2-3; possibly TRBD2 for D (6 bases). This CDR3 spans 15 amino acids. The V and J ends lost 1 base and 6 bases respectively, with 14 bases between them. Germline CDR1 and CDR2: SGHTA and FQGTGA. The CDR3 DNA follows: TGTGCCAGCAGCTTAAACCCGGGGGAGGTGGATACGCAGTATTTT. Residues: CASSLNPGEVDTQYF.

V is TRBV28 and J is TRBJ2-7, with a possible D match to TRBD2 (5 bases). Deletions cut 6 bases from V and 4 bases from J, with 19 bases between. This CDR3 comprises 15 residues. In germline, CDR1 is MDHEN, CDR2 SYDVKM. CDR3 in amino acids: CASSPAWGVGYEQYF. The CDR3 coding sequence is TGTGCCAGCAGCCCCGCGTGGGGAGTAGGGTACGAGCAGTACTTC.

In the case of this clone: A read error may produce the germline difference seen at one junction end. This rearrangement joins TRBV18 to TRBJ2-3, with TRBD2 as a possible D gene (6 bases). Germline CDR1 reads KGHSH; CDR2 reads LQKENI. The CDR3 extends over 17 amino acids. CDR3 sequence reads: CASSPPGRRAEEDTQYF. The CDR3 DNA reads TGTGCCAGCTCCCCACCAGGAAGGAGGGCCGAGGAAGATACGCAGTATTTT.

The rearrangement joins TRBV7-2 to TRBJ1-5; 8 positions agree with TRBD1. CDR1 and CDR2 (germline): SGHTA, FQGNSA. The CDR3 is made up of 13 amino acids. J lost 7 bases, V lost 5 bases, and 4 bases had no gene match. CDR3: CASSRTGNQPQHF. CDR3 nucleotide sequence: TGTGCCAGCAGCCGGACAGGGAACCAGCCCCAGCATTTT.

The chain has TRBV25-1 and TRBJ1-1; D ambiguous. Looked up from germline, CDR1 is MGHDK and CDR2 is SYGVNS. The ends were cut back, 9 bases at V and 1 base at J, with 6 bases in the middle. The CDR3 runs 11 residues. CDR3 sequence reads: CASKRNTEAFF. For the CDR3, the DNA is TGTGCCAGTAAGCGGAACACTGAAGCTTTCTTT.

The chain recombines TRBV4-2 with TRBJ2-4; TRBD2 matches at 10 bases. V dropped 4 bases and J dropped 10; count of bases not matched to a gene: 4. Germline loops: CDR1 LGHNA, CDR2 YNFKEQ. The CDR3 covers 13 residues. Here the CDR3 DNA reads TGTGCCAGCAGCCTAACTAGCGGGAAAATTCAGTACTTC. Translated: CASSLTSGKIQYF.